These 24 T cell receptor beta chains share one sample of origin, sequenced in a study of PD-1 blockade in classical Hodgkin lymphoma. Every patient experienced relapse after autologous stem cell transplantation, and brentuximab vedotin exposure varied. TCRdb keeps only in-frame clones here, not all; method: immunoSEQ multiplex PCR. The sample has 35,000 to 45,000 clones, over 70% seen once. Here the sequenced sample was peripheral blood mononuclear cells (PBMCs), taken at baseline. All receptors derive from a human donor with classical Hodgkin lymphoma.

The chain joins TRBV6-5 to TRBJ1-2; unclear D gene. The germline V and J ends were trimmed by 2 bases and 1 base, with 5 bases remaining between them. Germline loops: CDR1 MNHEY, CDR2 SVGAGI. This CDR3 is built from 13 residues. CDR3 residues: CASSYRDNYGYTF. The CDR3 DNA is TGTGCCAGCAGTTACAGGGATAACTATGGCTACACCTTC.

This sequence joins TRBV6-5 and TRBJ1-3; D not certain. The CDR3 has 14 amino acids. Germline loops: CDR1 MNHEY, CDR2 SVGAGI. V was trimmed by 2 bases and J by 0 bases, leaving 5 bases between them. CDR3 sequence reads: CASSYRPSGNTIYF. The CDR3 DNA follows: TGTGCCAGCAGTTACAGGCCCTCTGGAAACACCATATATTTT.

V usage is TRBV6-5 and J usage is TRBJ2-5; D is uncertain. Germline CDR1 reads MNHEY; CDR2 reads SVGAGI. V was pared by 5 bases and J by 1 base, with 11 bases between. The CDR3 is made up of 14 amino acids. The CDR3 nucleotides are TGTGCCAGCAGTCAAGTGGTCACCCAAGAGACCCAGTACTTC. This encodes CASSQVVTQETQYF.

The gene calls are TRBV15 and TRBJ1-1; possible D gene TRBD1, 6 bases. The CDR3 length is 13 residues. The V gene's germline CDR1 is LNHNV and CDR2 YYDKDF (reference sequence). The V and J ends lost 0 bases and 5 bases respectively, with 7 bases between them. This chain's CDR3 is CATSRDRGTEAFF. The CDR3 bases are TGTGCCACCAGCAGAGACAGGGGAACTGAAGCTTTCTTT.

This clone has only one observation. The V and J genes are TRBV19 and TRBJ2-3; 8 bases align to TRBD2. The CDR3 is made up of 15 amino acids. V shed 3 bases, J shed 4 bases, and the junction held 6 bases outside the gene matches. Germline V gives CDR1 LNHDA, CDR2 SQIVND (reference sequence). CDR3 loop: CASSIKGLASDTQYF. The CDR3 DNA reads as TGTGCCAGTAGTATCAAAGGACTAGCCTCAGATACGCAGTATTTT.

This chain links TRBV28 with TRBJ1-4, with D maybe TRBD1 (5 bases). CDR3 length equals 19 residues. V was shortened by 3 bases and J by 5 bases, with 25 bases between the two germline ends. Germline CDR1 MDHEN, CDR2 SYDVKM. CDR3 nucleotides: TGTGCCAGCAGTTTTGGTTGGGGCATACCAGGGAGTCAGAATGAAAAACTGTTTTTT. It codes for CASSFGWGIPGSQNEKLFF.

The chain carries TRBV7-9 and TRBJ2-5; D is uncertain. This CDR3 has 13 residues. Trimming removed 0 bases at V and 5 bases at J, with 7 bases between. Germline CDR1 is SEHNR and CDR2 is FQNEAQ (reference sequence). CDR3 sequence reads: CASSLAGVETQYF. The CDR3 DNA sequence: TGTGCCAGCAGCTTAGCTGGGGTGGAGACCCAGTACTTC.

The chain recombines TRBV7-6 with TRBJ2-7; 7 bases line up with TRBD1. Unmatched junction bases numbered 10, after V lost 5 bases and J lost 3 bases. The CDR3 spans 15 residues. Germline CDR1 reads SGHVS; CDR2 reads FNYEAQ. As DNA, the CDR3 is TGTGCCAGCAGCATCGACCCCACAGGGGTCTACGAGCAGTACTTC. Its protein product is CASSIDPTGVYEQYF.

This chain uses TRBV10-1 with TRBJ2-2; 9 nucleotides match TRBD2. Trimming removed 0 bases from V and 1 base from J; junction bases left unmatched: 0. The CDR3 runs 16 residues. Per germline, CDR1 WNHNN and CDR2 SYGVQD (reference sequence). CDR3 nucleotides: TGCGCCAGCAGTGAGTCGACTAGCGGGAACACCGGGGAGCTGTTTTTT. This codes for CASSESTSGNTGELFF.

CDR3 region: CASSLVGGSSYEQYF. In nucleotides, the CDR3 is TGTGCCAGCAGCTTAGTAGGGGGGTCCTCCTACGAGCAGTACTTC. The gene calls are TRBV7-9 and TRBJ2-7; tentatively, D is TRBD1 or TRBD2 (6 bases each). The CDR3 length is 15 residues. Per germline, CDR1 SEHNR and CDR2 FQNEAQ (reference sequence). Trimming shortened V by 1 base and J by 0 bases, and 10 bases separated the two germline ends.

This chain links TRBV18 with TRBJ1-2; 8 positions agree with TRBD1. Germline-derived CDR1 and CDR2 are KGHSH and LQKENI. V was pared by 2 bases and J by 6 bases, with 5 bases of the junction left unmatched. The CDR3 is made up of 14 amino acids. CDR3 DNA: TGTGCCAGCTCACCATTCCAGGGGGCGAATGGCTACACCTTC. It specifies CASSPFQGANGYTF.

The chain employs TRBV7-9 and TRBJ2-3; no clear D gene. The V and J ends lost 5 bases and 4 bases respectively, with 10 bases between them. The CDR3 is 13 residues long. The germline gives CDR1 SEHNR, CDR2 FQNEAQ (reference sequence). CDR3 bases: TGTGCCAGCAGCCCTAAAGGGCCAGATACGCAGTATTTT. The encoded protein is CASSPKGPDTQYF.

This sequence joins TRBV7-2 and TRBJ1-4; TRBD1 matches at 9 bases. Trimming cost V 5 bases and J 7 bases; bases outside gene matches: 8. The CDR3 runs to 15 residues. Germline lookup yields CDR1 SGHTA and CDR2 FQGNSA. The chain's CDR3 is CASSITGGSIEKLFF. CDR3 sequence (DNA): TGTGCCAGCAGCATCACAGGGGGCTCAATTGAAAAACTGTTTTTT. The complete variable domain, with remaining parts taken from reference TRBV7-2 and TRBJ1-4, reads GAGVSQSPSNKVTEKGKDVELRCDPISGHTALYWYRQSLGQGLEFLIYFQGNSAPDKSGLPSDRFSAERTGGSVSTLTIQRTQQEDSAVYLCASSITGGSIEKLFFGSGTQLSVL.

A single count supports this clone. J is TRBJ2-7 and V is TRBV6-5; 10 positions agree with TRBD2. The germline V gene has CDR1 MNHEY and CDR2 SVGAGI. V lost 5 bases, J lost 4 bases, and 5 bases stayed unmatched. The CDR3 is 14 amino acids. As DNA, the CDR3 is TGTGCCAGCAGTATAGCGGGAGGAGGTTACGAGCAGTACTTC. Its translation: CASSIAGGGYEQYF.

CDR3 in amino acids: CASSYSGQGNGYTF. CDR3 in DNA: TGTGCCAGCAGTTACTCGGGACAGGGGAATGGCTACACCTTC. The rearrangement links TRBV6-6 to TRBJ1-2; 10 bases agree with TRBD1. This CDR3 comprises 14 residues. CDR1 and CDR2 (germline): MNHNY, SVGAGI (reference sequence). V gave up 0 bases and J gave up 6 bases; unmatched junction bases: 1.

V and J are TRBV21-1 and TRBJ2-7; the table's D call, TRBD1, was not checked against the DNA. TRBV21-1 counts as a pseudogene. CDR3 size: 14 residues. The CDR3: CASSKVHPDYEQYF. The CDR3 DNA reads TGTGCCAGCAGCAAAGTACACCCCGATTACGAGCAGTACTTC.

This chain connects TRBV6-1 to TRBJ2-3; D may be TRBD1 (6 bases). The V end lost 6 bases, the J end lost 2 bases, and 12 bases lay between the germline ends. The CDR3 runs to 14 residues. Germline CDR1 reads MNHNS; CDR2 reads SASEGT. The CDR3 region is CASRRTATTDTQYF. DNA for the CDR3: TGTGCCAGCAGACGGACAGCAACCACAGATACGCAGTATTTT.

V is TRBV7-8 and J is TRBJ1-4; 12 nucleotides line up with TRBD1. The CDR3 runs 15 residues. Germline V gene lookup returns CDR1 SGHVS and CDR2 FQNEAQ. V shed 6 bases and J 9 bases; nucleotides not matched to a gene: 8. CDR3 DNA sequence: TGTGCCAGCAGGTCACCGGGACAGGGGGCCCAAAAACTGTTTTTT. Translation gives CASRSPGQGAQKLFF.

The genes are TRBV18 and TRBJ1-4; tentative D call: TRBD1 (6 bases). V shed 6 bases and J shed 4 bases, with 24 bases lying between them. From germline, CDR1 is KGHSH and CDR2 LQKENI. The CDR3 is 18 residues long. CDR3 bases: TGTGCCAGCTCTACCATGGGGGGCGCGGAGACCTTTAATGAAAAACTGTTTTTT. The encoded protein is CASSTMGGAETFNEKLFF.

This clone turned up a few times. The V and J genes are TRBV7-9 and TRBJ2-7; 7 bases agree with TRBD2. Germline trimming cut 5 bases from V and 5 bases from J; bases unmatched to any gene: 12. The CDR3 is 15 amino acids. CDR1 is SEHNR and CDR2 is FQNEAQ in the germline V gene (reference sequence). The CDR3 sequence is CASSPPLAGENEQYF. Here the CDR3 DNA reads TGTGCCAGCAGCCCTCCCCTGGCGGGAGAGAACGAGCAGTACTTC. Variable domain in full (rest from reference TRBV7-9 and TRBJ2-7): DTGVSQNPRHKITKRGQNVTFRCDPISEHNRLYWYRQTLGQGPEFLTYFQNEAQLEKSRLLSDRFSAERPKGSFSTLEIQRTEQGDSAMYLCASSPPLAGENEQYFGPGTRLTVT.

The chain links TRBV9 to TRBJ2-5, with 12 bases matching TRBD1. The CDR3 runs 15 residues. Germline V gene data show CDR1 as SGDLS and CDR2 as YYNGEE. V was clipped by 4 bases and J by 5 bases; unmatched bases: 6. The CDR3 loop is CASSRPGQGAETQYF. The CDR3 DNA reads TGTGCCAGCAGCAGGCCGGGACAGGGGGCCGAGACCCAGTACTTC.

The chain's CDR3 is CAISEREGLNTEAFF. The CDR3 DNA reads TGTGCCATCAGTGAGAGGGAGGGGCTGAACACTGAAGCTTTCTTT. The J gene is TRBJ1-1, the V gene TRBV10-3, with D perhaps matching TRBD1 (5 bases). The length of the CDR3 is 15 residues. Germline V gene sequence: CDR1 ENHRY, CDR2 SYGVKD. Trimming took 2 bases from V and 0 from J, leaving 10 bases between them.

The rearrangement uses TRBV6-5 and TRBJ2-5; D remains ambiguous. The V and J ends lost 2 bases and 5 bases respectively, with 3 bases between them. CDR3 length equals 11 residues. The germline V gene encodes CDR1 MNHEY and CDR2 SVGAGI. CDR3 residues: CASSYRETQYF. The CDR3 nucleotides read TGTGCCAGCAGTTACCGTGAGACCCAGTACTTC.

The V and J genes are TRBV6-5 and TRBJ1-5; weak D call: TRBD1 (5 bases). This CDR3 has 15 residues. V lost 0 bases, J lost 6 bases, and 12 bases lay in between. Germline values: CDR1 MNHEY, CDR2 SVGAGI. In DNA, the CDR3 is TGTGCCAGCAGTTACTCCCCAGGGCATCCTCAGCCCCAGCATTTT. As protein: CASSYSPGHPQPQHF.